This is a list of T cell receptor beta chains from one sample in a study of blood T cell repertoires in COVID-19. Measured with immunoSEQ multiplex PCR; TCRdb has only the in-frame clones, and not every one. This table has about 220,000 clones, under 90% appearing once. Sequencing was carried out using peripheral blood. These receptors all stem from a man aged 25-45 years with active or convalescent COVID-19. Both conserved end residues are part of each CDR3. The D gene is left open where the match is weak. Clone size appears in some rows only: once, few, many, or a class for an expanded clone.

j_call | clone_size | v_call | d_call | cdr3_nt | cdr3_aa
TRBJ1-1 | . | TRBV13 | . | TGTGCCAGCAGCTTAGGCCCAACTGAAGCTTTCTTT | CASSLGPTEAFF
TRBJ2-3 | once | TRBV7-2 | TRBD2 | TGTGCCAGCGGCGCTAGCGGGTACACAGATACGCAGTATTTT | CASGASGYTDTQYF
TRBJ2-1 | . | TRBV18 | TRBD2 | TGTGCCAGCTCAATCACCGGGACTAGCGGGACAAATGAGCAGTTCTTC | CASSITGTSGTNEQFF
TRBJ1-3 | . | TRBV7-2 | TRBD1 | TGTGCCAGCAGCCCTGGGACAGCCTCTGGAAACACCATATATTTT | CASSPGTASGNTIYF
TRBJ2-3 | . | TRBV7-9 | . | TGTGCCAGCAGCCAGGGACTTTCCACTGATACGCAGTATTTT | CASSQGLSTDTQYF
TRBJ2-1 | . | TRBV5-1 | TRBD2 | TGCGCCAGCAGCTTGGGGACTACTAGCGGGAGCTCCTACAATGAGCAGTTCTTC | CASSLGTTSGSSYNEQFF
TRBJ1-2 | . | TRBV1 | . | TGCACCAGCAGCCAAGATCCGACAGGGACGGGATTCTATGGCTACACCTTC | CTSSQDPTGTGFYGYTF
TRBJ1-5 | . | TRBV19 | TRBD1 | TGTGCCAGTAGTATAGTCCAGACAGGGGGCACTCAGCCCCAGCATTTT | CASSIVQTGGTQPQHF
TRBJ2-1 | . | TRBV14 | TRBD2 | TGTGCCAGCAGCCACACCGGGACTAGAGACAATGAGCAGTTCTTC | CASSHTGTRDNEQFF
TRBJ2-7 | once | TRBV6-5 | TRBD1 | TGTGCCAGCAGTTACGGACGGACAGGGCGATCCTACGAGCAGTACTTC | CASSYGRTGRSYEQYF
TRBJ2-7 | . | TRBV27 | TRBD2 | TGTGCCAGCAGTTTTTTTGGGGAGGGCGAGCAGTACTTC | CASSFFGEGEQYF
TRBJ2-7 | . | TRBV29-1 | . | TGCAGCGTTGAGCTGCAGGGTGGGGTCTACGAGCAGTACTTC | CSVELQGGVYEQYF
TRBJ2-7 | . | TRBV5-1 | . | TGCGCCAGCAGCTTGGACAGCACGGAGCAGTACTTC | CASSLDSTEQYF
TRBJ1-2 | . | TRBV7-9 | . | TGTGCCGCGGACAGAAACTATGGCTACACCTTC | CAADRNYGYTF
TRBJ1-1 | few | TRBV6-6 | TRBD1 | TGTGCCAGCAGCCCGGGGACAGGCAAACTCTGGACTGAAGCTTTCTTT | CASSPGTGKLWTEAFF
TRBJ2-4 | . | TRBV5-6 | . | TGTGCCAGCAGCGATATACAGGTCGACCCCTCCAAAAACATTCAGTACTTC | CASSDIQVDPSKNIQYF
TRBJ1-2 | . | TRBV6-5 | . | TGTGCCACACGACCCGGGGGGTTATTTGGCTACACCTTC | CATRPGGLFGYTF
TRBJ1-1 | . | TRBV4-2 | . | TGTGCCAGCAGCCAAGCCACGGGTTCCATGAACACTGAAGCTTTCTTT | CASSQATGSMNTEAFF
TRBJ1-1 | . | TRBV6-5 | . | TGTGCCAGCAGAGCGACAGTAATGAACACTGAAGCTTTCTTT | CASRATVMNTEAFF
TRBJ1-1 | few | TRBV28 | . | TGTGCCAGCAGGCTTGGGGGGGGAAGAGCTGAAGCTTTCTTT | CASRLGGGRAEAFF
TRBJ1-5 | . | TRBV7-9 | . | TGTGCCAGCAGCTCTCCGGGGGAACAGCCCCAGCATTTT | CASSSPGEQPQHF
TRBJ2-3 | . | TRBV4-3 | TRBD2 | TGCGCCAGCAGCTCGAGCGGGGTAAACACAGATACGCAGTATTTT | CASSSSGVNTDTQYF
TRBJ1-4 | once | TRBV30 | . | TGTGCCTGGAGCGCGGGCCTCCCGGGAAAGTATGAAAAACTGTTTTTT | CAWSAGLPGKYEKLFF
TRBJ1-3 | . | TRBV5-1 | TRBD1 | TGCGCCAGCAGTACAGGGGTTATCGGAAACACCATATATTTT | CASSTGVIGNTIYF
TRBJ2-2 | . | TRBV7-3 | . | TGTGCCAGCGGACGACTAGAGGGAACCGGGGAGCTGTTTTTT | CASGRLEGTGELFF
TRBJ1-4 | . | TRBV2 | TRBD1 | TGTGCCAGCAGAGAACAGGGGGCGCGGACTAATGAAAAACTGTTTTTT | CASREQGARTNEKLFF
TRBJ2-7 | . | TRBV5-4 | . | TGTGCCAGCAGCTTAGTCGGCTCCTACGAGCAGTACTTC | CASSLVGSYEQYF
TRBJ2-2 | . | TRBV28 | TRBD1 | TGTGCCAGCAGTTTCTTAACCCAGGGGGTGGCCGGGGAGCTGTTTTTT | CASSFLTQGVAGELFF
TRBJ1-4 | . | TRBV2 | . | TGTGCCGGGAAAAGGGAGGGGGAAAAACTGTTTTTT | CAGKREGEKLFF
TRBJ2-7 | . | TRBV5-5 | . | TGTGCCAGCAGCTTGCTGACAGGCAACCCCTACGAGCAGTACTTC | CASSLLTGNPYEQYF
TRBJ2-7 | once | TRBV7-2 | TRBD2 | TGTGCCAGCAGCTTAGTTGGCGGGAGTGGCTACGAGCAGTACTTC | CASSLVGGSGYEQYF
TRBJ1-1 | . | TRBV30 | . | TGTGCCTGGAGGTTCGGACAGCAAACTATTGAAGCTTTCTTT | CAWRFGQQTIEAFF
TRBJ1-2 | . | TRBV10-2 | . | TGCGCCAGCAGCCCGGGGGTCAGGGTGGACTATGGCTACACCTTC | CASSPGVRVDYGYTF
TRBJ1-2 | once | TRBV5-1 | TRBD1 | TGCGCCAGCAGCTCCCAGGGGACAGGCAACTATGGCTACACCTTC | CASSSQGTGNYGYTF
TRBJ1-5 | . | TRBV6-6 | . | TGTGCCAGCAGTCCCTCTAGACAGTATAATAGCAATCAGCCCCAGCATTTT | CASSPSRQYNSNQPQHF
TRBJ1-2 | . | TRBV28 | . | TGTGCCAGCCAAAAGGCTACTCGGGACTACACCTTC | CASQKATRDYTF
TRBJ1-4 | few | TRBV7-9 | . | TGTGCCAGCAGCCTCCCACCAACCGGACTTCAAAGTGGAAAACTGTTTTTT | CASSLPPTGLQSGKLFF
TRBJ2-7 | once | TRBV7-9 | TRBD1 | TGTGCCAGCAGCTCGACAGGGGCGGCCTACGAGCAGTACTTC | CASSSTGAAYEQYF
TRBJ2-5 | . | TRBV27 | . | TGTGCCAGCAGTTCCACTCGGCAAGAGACCCAGTACTTC | CASSSTRQETQYF
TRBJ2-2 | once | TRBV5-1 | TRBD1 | TGCGCCAGCAGCTGGCACCTTCCGGGACAGGGGGGCTCCGGGGAGCTGTTTTTT | CASSWHLPGQGGSGELFF
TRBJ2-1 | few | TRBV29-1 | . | TGCAGCGCGAGGCGGGTCCTTACTTACAATGAGCAGTTCTTC | CSARRVLTYNEQFF
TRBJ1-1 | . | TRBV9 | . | TGTGCCAGCAGCGTAGGTTACGGGGGGTACACTGAAGCTTTCTTT | CASSVGYGGYTEAFF
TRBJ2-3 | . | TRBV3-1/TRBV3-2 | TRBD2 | TGTGCCAGCAGCCCTAGCGGATTCTTCACAGATACGCAGTATTTT | CASSPSGFFTDTQYF